A single sample gave rise to the 8 T cell receptor beta chains below, sequenced in a study of CD8 T cells in ankylosing spondylitis. TCRdb reprocessed the 5' RACE reads with MiXCR, giving one entry per CDR3 protein. In the table there are 210,000 or so distinct CDR3 sequences, roughly 24% of which are singletons. Sequences were obtained from blood, either unsorted or a sorted T cell fraction (not recorded which). The receptors originated from a male donor with ankylosing spondylitis or in good health (not recorded which).

This clonotype showed up many times. The genes are TRBV27 and TRBJ2-1; 8 bases align to TRBD1. The CDR3 runs to 14 residues. The trim removed 3 bases at V and 7 bases at J, leaving 5 bases unmatched. The V gene's germline CDR1 is MNHEY and CDR2 SMNVEV (reference sequence). Here the CDR3 reads CASSLQGARNEQFF. CDR3 in DNA: TGTGCCAGCAGTTTGCAGGGGGCGCGGAATGAGCAGTTCTTC.

The chain joins TRBV2 to TRBJ2-3, with 14 nucleotides matching TRBD2. The length of the CDR3 is 20 residues. Germline V gives CDR1 SNHLY, CDR2 FYNNEI. V lost 6 bases and J lost 2; bases outside the gene matches: 16. The CDR3 loop reads CASSAERLAGGGAHTDTQYF. The CDR3 bases are TGTGCCAGCAGCGCCGAGAGACTAGCGGGAGGGGGGGCCCACACAGATACGCAGTATTTT.

This clonotype was seen many times. The rearrangement joins TRBV9 to TRBJ2-1; TRBD2 matches 7 bases. The CDR3 sequence is 18 residues long. Germline V lookup: CDR1 SGDLS, CDR2 YYNGEE. J lost 5 bases, V lost 0 bases, and 14 bases had no gene match. As DNA, the CDR3 is TGTGCCAGCAGCGTAGCTACGGTGGGGCGGGAGTGGGACAATGAGCAGTTCTTC. It is translated as CASSVATVGREWDNEQFF. Full variable domain (outside the CDR3, taken from reference TRBV9 and TRBJ2-1): DSGVTQTPKHLITATGQRVTLRCSPRSGDLSVYWYQQSLDQGLQFLIQYYNGEERAKGNILERFSAQQFPDLHSELNLSSLELGDSALYFCASSVATVGREWDNEQFFGPGTRLTVL.

In this sample, this clonotype turned up many times. The rearrangement links TRBV11-2 to TRBJ2-1, with D perhaps matching TRBD1 (6 bases). Germline CDR1 reads SGHAT; CDR2 reads FQNNGV. CDR3 length: 15 residues. V was pared by 5 bases and J by 5 bases, with 16 bases between. This CDR3 reads CASSPGARLDNEQFF. CDR3 nucleotide sequence: TGTGCCAGCAGCCCAGGGGCGCGGCTCGACAATGAGCAGTTCTTC.

This clonotype was observed a few times. A much larger clone sits a single nucleotide away, making a read error possible. The chain has TRBV4-1 and TRBJ1-2, with D perhaps matching TRBD1 (5 bases). Germline CDR1 is MGHRA and CDR2 is YSYEKL. CDR3 length: 13 amino acids. This chain's CDR3 is CASSQPPGAGYPF. The CDR3, as DNA: TGCGCCAGCAGCCAACCCCCTGGGGCTGGCTACCCCTTC.

This clonotype was picked up many times. The chain combines TRBV24-1 with TRBJ2-2; no reliable D call. The CDR3 is 12 amino acids. Germline assignment: CDR1 KGHDR and CDR2 SFDVKD. Between the trimmed V and J ends, which lost 1 base and 6 bases, there was a span of 2 bases. The CDR3 here is CATSDFAGELFF. The CDR3 DNA sequence: TGTGCCACCAGTGATTTCGCCGGGGAGCTGTTTTTT.

This clonotype was counted many times. The rearrangement joins TRBV12-3 or TRBV12-4 to TRBJ1-3, with D unresolved. This CDR3 region has 14 residues. V lost 3 bases and J lost 2, with 8 bases in between. The CDR3 region has the DNA TGTGCCAGCAGTTTTTTCGGGACTGGAAACACCATATATTTT. Amino acid sequence: CASSFFGTGNTIYF.

This rearrangement joins TRBV20-1 to TRBJ2-1, with 9 bases lining up with TRBD1. There are 14 residues in the CDR3. J was trimmed by 6 bases and V by 3 bases; bases with no gene match: 6. Germline V gene sequence: CDR1 DFQATT, CDR2 SNEGSKA (reference sequence). The CDR3 bases are TGCAGTGCTAGGGACAGGGGAATCCCCAATGAGCAGTTCTTC. Protein: CSARDRGIPNEQFF.